The rows below give T cell receptor beta chains drawn from one sample of a study of blood T cell repertoires in COVID-19. Repertoires were generated with immunoSEQ multiplex PCR, while TCRdb's copy carries only in-frame clones and drops some. This sample carries some 290,000 clones, 90% of them seen once, and the ten largest clones take approximately 4.1%. The specimen sequenced was PBMCs or T cells enriched from blood (not recorded which). These receptors came from a young woman who had been exposed to COVID-19. The conserved cysteine and the conserved F or W are not part of the CDR3 here.

CDR3: SVKDRADEQY
V: TRBV29-1
J: TRBJ2-7

CDR3: AIRAGLVFDEQY
V: TRBV10-3
J: TRBJ2-7

CDR3: ASSGRGRNYGYT
V: TRBV2
J: TRBJ1-2

CDR3: ASSQGQRAREKLF
V: TRBV4-3
J: TRBJ1-4

CDR3: ASSVIRGGGYT
V: TRBV11-1
J: TRBJ1-2

CDR3: ASSPVAGGQAYEQY
V: TRBV4-1
J: TRBJ2-7

CDR3: ASSLEAGGSYEQY
V: TRBV5-4
J: TRBJ2-7

CDR3: ASSWDLDKRNTEAF
V: TRBV6-2/TRBV6-3
J: TRBJ1-1

CDR3: ASSEALGLNQPQH
V: TRBV6-1
J: TRBJ1-5

CDR3: ASSIVREDTEAF
V: TRBV19
J: TRBJ1-1

CDR3: ATSTPGQGETRLY
V: TRBV15
J: TRBJ2-7